What follows describes a single TCR beta chain. Its antigen remains unknown. V lost 5 bases, J lost 2 bases, and 16 bases lay in between. CDR3 length: 16 amino acids. Germline-derived CDR1 and CDR2 are SGHVS and FQNEAQ. The record originates from a study of OX40 agonist ivuxolimab in advanced cancers. The study's findings and limits: Normalized T-cell clonal expansion was also low in a subset of nonresponders. Relative to CD4+, CD8+ T cells held more expanded clones on average.

Sequenced by immunoSEQ multiplex PCR; TCRdb stores in-frame clones only, minus some. The sample lists fewer than 90,000 clones; roughly 84% were seen once. V is TRBV7-8 and J is TRBJ1-5; tentative D call: TRBD1 (6 bases). The material sequenced was CD4+ or CD8+ T cells sorted from blood, taken in a trial of the OX40 agonist ivuxolimab. This TCR was recovered from an adult with an advanced solid tumor such as melanoma, head and neck, liver or kidney cancer. The CDR3 reads CASSSPGASGNQPQHF. The CDR3 nucleotides read TGTGCCAGCAGCAGCCCGGGGGCTTCGGGCAATCAGCCCCAGCATTTT.